The rows below give T cell receptor beta chains drawn from one sample of a study of shared clonotypes between healthy human individuals. Data came from immunoSEQ multiplex PCR; TCRdb stores just in-frame clones and leaves some out. The sample consists of about 2.3 million clones, 85% to 95% of them appearing once. The sequenced sample was naive CD4+ T cells from PBMCs. These receptors originate from a young man in good health. Some clones in this sample may be carry-over from other donors' samples. CDR3s include the opening cysteine and the closing phenylalanine or tryptophan. The D gene is left open where the match is weak. The size field is filled for only some rows; it gives once, few, many or a size class.

-	TRBV6-1	once	TRBJ2-7	CASSAPGREQYF	TGTGCCAGCAGTGCGCCTGGCCGTGAGCAGTACTTC
TRBD2	TRBV7-2	-	TRBJ2-7	CASSPRAGGTYEQYF	TGTGCCAGCAGCCCTAGAGCGGGAGGTACCTACGAGCAGTACTTC
TRBD1	TRBV6-6	-	TRBJ2-2	CASRQGGPSTGELFF	TGTGCCAGCAGACAGGGGGGACCGAGCACCGGGGAGCTGTTTTTT
-	TRBV7-8	-	TRBJ2-6	CASSPRPSGANVLTF	TGTGCCAGCAGCCCAAGGCCTTCTGGGGCCAACGTCCTGACTTTC
TRBD2	TRBV29-1	-	TRBJ2-7	CSVKLAGDLPYEQYF	TGCAGCGTTAAGTTAGCGGGAGATTTGCCCTACGAGCAGTACTTC
-	TRBV6-4	-	TRBJ2-1	CASSDSRVSYNEQFF	TGTGCCAGCAGTGACTCGCGGGTCTCCTACAATGAGCAGTTCTTC
-	TRBV5-6	-	TRBJ2-3	CASSFRQGNRFSTDTQYF	TGTGCCAGCAGCTTCCGGCAGGGGAACCGCTTTAGCACAGATACGCAGTATTTT
-	TRBV18	-	TRBJ2-7	CASSPQGGGEQYF	TGTGCCAGCTCACCTCAGGGGGGCGGCGAGCAGTACTTC
-	TRBV5-6	once	TRBJ1-1	CASSSGAGRVNTEAFF	TGTGCCAGCAGCTCTGGCGCTGGACGGGTGAACACTGAAGCTTTCTTT
-	TRBV5-6	-	TRBJ2-7	CASSRGRIDEQYF	TGTGCCAGCAGCCGGGGACGGATTGACGAGCAGTACTTC
-	TRBV15	-	TRBJ1-1	CATSSRVWNTEAFF	TGTGCCACCAGCAGCCGAGTCTGGAACACTGAAGCTTTCTTT
TRBD1	TRBV9	-	TRBJ1-3	CASSTRTGLFSGNTIYF	TGTGCCAGCAGCACCCGGACAGGACTCTTCTCTGGAAACACCATATATTTT
-	TRBV11-2	-	TRBJ2-7	CASSLASYEQYF	TGTGCCAGCAGCTTAGCGAGCTACGAGCAGTACTTC
TRBD1	TRBV5-1	-	TRBJ2-2	CASSWRTGGPGELFF	TGCGCCAGCAGCTGGAGGACAGGGGGCCCCGGGGAGCTGTTTTTT
-	TRBV28	-	TRBJ2-5	CASSSTPGTPLQETQYF	TGTGCCAGCAGTTCCACCCCCGGGACTCCCCTCCAAGAGACCCAGTACTTC
-	TRBV6-9	-	TRBJ2-3	CASRWRTTDTQYF	TGTGCCAGCAGATGGAGAACCACAGATACGCAGTATTTT
TRBD2	TRBV10-3	-	TRBJ2-7	CAIRNSGIRVEQYF	TGTGCCATCAGGAATAGCGGGATAAGAGTCGAGCAGTACTTC
-	TRBV5-1	-	TRBJ2-1	CASSFPRSSYNEQFF	TGCGCCAGCAGCTTCCCCCGGAGCTCCTACAATGAGCAGTTCTTC
-	TRBV7-9	-	TRBJ1-1	CASSLAEGTEAFF	TGTGCCAGCAGCTTAGCCGAGGGCACTGAAGCTTTCTTT
-	TRBV2	-	TRBJ1-2	CASRVSNGYTF	TGTGCCAGCAGGGTTTCCAATGGCTACACCTTC
-	TRBV25-1	-	TRBJ1-1	CASTDSKNTEAFF	TGTGCCAGCACGGACAGCAAGAACACTGAAGCTTTCTTT
-	TRBV29-1	once	TRBJ1-1	CSAGGLMNTEVFF	TGCAGCGCTGGGGGACTGATGAACACTGAAGTTTTCTTT
-	TRBV18	-	TRBJ2-2	CASSLNRGGATGELFF	TGTGCCAGCTCACTAAATCGCGGGGGCGCCACCGGGGAGCTGTTTTTT
-	TRBV19	-	TRBJ2-2	CASSVGRFTGELFF	TGTGCCAGTAGCGTTGGACGGTTCACCGGGGAGCTGTTTTTT
-	TRBV14	few	TRBJ1-2	CASSQGWGYGYTF	TGTGCCAGCAGCCAAGGATGGGGATATGGCTACACCTTC
-	TRBV9	-	TRBJ1-4	CASSARRDDEKLFF	TGTGCCAGCAGCGCCCGGCGTGACGATGAAAAACTGTTTTTT
-	TRBV6-5	-	TRBJ1-2	CASRKRGSTPYGYTF	TGTGCCAGCAGAAAAAGGGGGAGCACCCCCTATGGCTACACCTTC